Following are 25 T cell receptor beta chains from one sample sequenced in a study of blood T cell repertoires in COVID-19. The table came from immunoSEQ multiplex PCR; TCRdb's copy has only in-frame clones and leaves some out. The sample shows a few hundred thousand clones, 80% to 90% of them seen only once. The sequencing input was peripheral blood. Source of these receptors: an elderly woman with acute or convalescent COVID-19.

CDR3 region: CSVEVGGASGKNIQYF. The CDR3 DNA sequence: TGCAGCGTTGAAGTAGGGGGGGCGAGTGGCAAAAACATTCAGTACTTC. J is TRBJ2-4 and V is TRBV29-1; tentative D call: TRBD2 (7 bases). V was cut by 1 base and J by 3 bases, with 16 bases left in between. The CDR3 extends over 16 amino acids. The V gene's germline CDR1 is SQVTM and CDR2 ANQGSEA.

The chain joins TRBV7-2 to TRBJ2-7; D is unclear. Trimming removed 4 bases from V and 1 base from J, with 8 bases in between. The CDR3 is made up of 13 amino acids. The germline CDR1 and CDR2 sequences are SGHTA and FQGNSA. The CDR3 region has the DNA TGTGCCAGCAGCTCCGGGTTTTCCTACGAGCAGTACTTC. Translated: CASSSGFSYEQYF.

This clone has just one count. CDR3 residues: CAWAQGTGLNTIYF. The CDR3 bases are TGTGCCTGGGCCCAAGGGACAGGTCTAAACACCATATATTTT. The V gene is TRBV30, the J gene TRBJ1-3; 8 positions agree with TRBD1. The CDR3 is 14 amino acids. CDR1 and CDR2 (germline): GTSNPN, SVGIG (reference sequence). V was pared by 5 bases and J by 6 bases, with 9 bases of the junction left unmatched.

This clone was seen a single time. The chain joins TRBV6-5 to TRBJ1-5; 7 bases are a match to TRBD1. Germline lookup yields CDR1 MNHEY and CDR2 SVGAGI. The junction had 6 bases not matched to a gene; V was cut back by 6 bases and J by 7 bases. This CDR3 has 13 amino acids. CDR3 sequence reads: CASRETGNQPQHF. CDR3 sequence (DNA): TGTGCCAGCAGAGAGACAGGGAACCAGCCCCAGCATTTT.

The CDR3 loop reads CAWSWTGTNYGYTF. CDR3 bases: TGTGCCTGGAGTTGGACAGGGACTAACTATGGCTACACCTTC. The gene calls are TRBV30 and TRBJ1-2, with TRBD1 matching over 8 bases. The V segment lost 2 bases and the J segment 0 bases; nucleotides outside the gene matches: 2. This CDR3 has 14 amino acids. The V gene's germline CDR1 is GTSNPN and CDR2 SVGIG (reference sequence). The complete variable domain, with remaining parts taken from reference TRBV30 and TRBJ1-2, reads SQTIHQWPATLVQPVGSPLSLECTVEGTSNPNLYWYRQAAGRGLQLLFYSVGIGQISSEVPQNLSASRPQDRQFILSSKKLLLSDSGFYLCAWSWTGTNYGYTFGSGTRLTVV.

V gene TRBV6-1 combines with J gene TRBJ1-6; TRBD1 aligns across 7 bases. CDR3 length: 16 residues. Germline lookup yields CDR1 MNHNS and CDR2 SASEGT. V was pared by 1 base and J by 5 bases, with 5 bases of the junction left unmatched. In DNA, the CDR3 is TGTGCCAGCAGTGAAGTACAGGGGACTGATAATTCACCCCTCCACTTT. As protein: CASSEVQGTDNSPLHF.

This sequence joins TRBV5-4 and TRBJ2-2; a weak D match, TRBD2 (5 bases). The V gene lost 3 bases and the J gene lost 7 bases, with 16 bases spanning the gap. CDR1 is SGHNT and CDR2 is YYREEE in the germline V gene (reference sequence). This CDR3 has 15 amino acids. The CDR3 sequence: CASSSGDLEGGELFF. CDR3 sequence (DNA): TGTGCCAGCAGCTCCGGTGACCTTGAGGGCGGGGAGCTGTTTTTT.

This chain connects TRBV5-1 to TRBJ2-3; 15 bases fit TRBD2. Germline V gene sequence: CDR1 SGHRS, CDR2 YFSETQ. After removal of 3 bases from V and 1 base from J, the junction contained 3 bases not matched to a gene. The CDR3 has 17 residues. The CDR3 DNA is TGCGCCAGCAGCTGGACTAGCGGGGGGGTAGGCACAGATACGCAGTATTTT. This gives the protein CASSWTSGGVGTDTQYF.

With regard to this clone: The sample contains more than one DNA sequence encoding this CDR3. The rearrangement joins TRBV7-3 to TRBJ1-2; possible D gene TRBD1, 6 bases. Germline CDR1 and CDR2: SGHTA and FQGTGA. Trimming took off 5 bases at V and 4 bases at J, with 14 bases between the two ends. CDR3 length equals 14 residues. CDR3 bases: TGTGCCAGCAGCCCTCAGGGAGGGGGCTATGGCTACACCTTC. It translates to CASSPQGGGYGYTF.

The chain is built from TRBV25-1 and TRBJ1-6; D not certain. Trimming took off 1 base at V and 5 bases at J, with 9 bases between the two ends. The CDR3 runs to 15 residues. CDR1 is MGHDK and CDR2 is SYGVNS in the germline V gene. CDR3 DNA sequence: TGTGCCAGCAGTGAATTCACGGGGAATAATTCACCCCTCCACTTT. The encoded protein is CASSEFTGNNSPLHF.

This clone has just one count. This chain links TRBV11-3 with TRBJ2-5; 8 bases match TRBD2. Trimming took 2 bases from V and 4 from J; bases not matched to a gene: 3. The germline V gene encodes CDR1 SGHNT and CDR2 YENEEA. The CDR3 is 14 residues long. CDR3 DNA: TGTGCCAGCAGCTTAACGGCGGGGGGAGAGACCCAGTACTTC. It codes for CASSLTAGGETQYF.

The CDR3 nucleotides read TGTGCCAGCAGCTTTAGCGGGTCCTACAATGAGCAGTTCTTC. Amino acids: CASSFSGSYNEQFF. The rearrangement joins TRBV7-6 to TRBJ2-1, with 7 bases identical to TRBD2. Unmatched junction bases numbered 0, after V lost 3 bases and J lost 1 base. This CDR3 spans 14 amino acids. Germline CDR1 is SGHVS and CDR2 is FNYEAQ.

V gene TRBV28 combines with J gene TRBJ1-3; D unclear. The V end lost 6 bases, the J end lost 2 bases, and 17 bases lay between the germline ends. The germline CDR1 and CDR2 sequences are MDHEN and SYDVKM. The CDR3 has 16 residues. CDR3 residues: CASSPFIPGAGNTIYF. As DNA, the CDR3 is TGTGCCAGCAGCCCCTTTATCCCCGGGGCTGGAAACACCATATATTTT.

The CDR3 loop reads CASSTGPIYEQYF. In DNA, the CDR3 is TGTGCCAGTTCGACAGGGCCAATTTACGAGCAGTACTTC. The chain couples TRBV7-2 to TRBJ2-7; 7 positions match TRBD1. Germline CDR1 and CDR2: SGHTA and FQGNSA. There are 13 residues in the CDR3. The junction had 9 bases not matched to a gene; V was cut back by 9 bases and J by 4 bases.

The chain has TRBV25-1 and TRBJ1-6, with a weak D call TRBD1 (5 bases). The V and J ends lost 1 base and 2 bases respectively, with 9 bases between them. Germline CDR1 and CDR2: MGHDK and SYGVNS. The CDR3 covers 16 residues. The CDR3 DNA sequence: TGTGCCAGCAGTGAATTTGGGGGGGCCTATAATTCACCCCTCCACTTT. This codes for CASSEFGGAYNSPLHF.

The genes are TRBV11-3 and TRBJ2-7; 10 bases agree with TRBD2. V trimming: 4 bases; J trimming: 5 bases; junction bases outside the gene matches: 14. This CDR3 contains 17 residues. The germline CDR1 and CDR2 sequences are SGHNT and YENEEA. The CDR3 DNA is TGTGCCAGCAGCTCTTGGACTAGCGGCTCGGATGGCGACGAGCAGTACTTC. The encoded protein is CASSSWTSGSDGDEQYF.

V usage is TRBV18 and J usage is TRBJ1-2, with TRBD1 matching 8 bases. The CDR3 contains 15 residues. The V gene end was trimmed by 3 bases and the J gene end by 7 bases; junction bases not matched to a gene: 10. Germline CDR1 KGHSH, CDR2 LQKENI. The CDR3 is CASSPGTGLGGGYTF. In nucleotides, the CDR3 is TGTGCCAGCTCACCCGGGACAGGCTTAGGAGGTGGCTACACCTTC.

The chain uses TRBV27 and TRBJ2-3; perhaps TRBD1 as D (6 bases). Trimming removed 6 bases at V and 2 bases at J, with 15 bases between. The CDR3 extends over 15 amino acids. CDR1 MNHEY and CDR2 SMNVEV come from the germline V gene (reference sequence). In DNA form, the CDR3 reads TGTGCCAGCAGGCCTAGACAGGCCACCACAGATACGCAGTATTTT. This translates into CASRPRQATTDTQYF.

The chain couples TRBV14 to TRBJ2-1; the D gene is possibly TRBD2 (5 bases). Germline CDR1 and CDR2: SGHDN and FVKESK. Deletions cut 1 base from V and 0 bases from J, with 13 bases between. This CDR3 has 17 amino acids. Here the CDR3 DNA reads TGTGCCAGCAGCCAAGGAGGGTCCGGGGTCTCCTACAATGAGCAGTTCTTC. It codes for CASSQGGSGVSYNEQFF.

The chain is built from TRBV9 and TRBJ2-3; 8 nucleotides line up with TRBD2. With V trimmed by 0 bases and J by 3 bases, 3 bases remained unmatched. The CDR3 contains 15 residues. Germline V gives CDR1 SGDLS, CDR2 YYNGEE. As DNA, the CDR3 is TGTGCCAGCAGCGTAGCGGGGGGGCTGACAGATACGCAGTATTTT. Translating it yields CASSVAGGLTDTQYF.

This clone was recorded only once. V gene TRBV5-4 combines with J gene TRBJ2-3, with 12 bases lining up with TRBD1. Germline V lookup: CDR1 SGHNT, CDR2 YYREEE (reference sequence). The trim removed 4 bases at V and 5 bases at J, leaving 11 bases unmatched. The CDR3 has 17 residues. The CDR3 DNA is TGTGCCAGCAGCCCAGCACCGGGACAGGGGGCGGGAGATACGCAGTATTTT. This gives the protein CASSPAPGQGAGDTQYF.

The chain links TRBV3-1 (or the pseudogene TRBV3-2) to TRBJ2-7; TRBD1 is a possible D gene (6 bases). The CDR3 totals 14 residues. Germline CDR1 reads LGHDT; CDR2 reads YNNKEL (reference sequence). With 1 base removed from V and 6 bases from J, the gap between germline ends came to 13 bases. The CDR3 spells CASSQGRQGTEQYF. In DNA, the CDR3 is TGTGCCAGCAGCCAAGGCCGCCAGGGGACCGAGCAGTACTTC.

The chain couples TRBV6-5 to TRBJ2-5, with D perhaps matching TRBD2 (5 bases). Germline V gene lookup returns CDR1 MNHEY and CDR2 SVGAGI. V was trimmed by 2 bases and J by 4 bases, leaving 14 bases between them. The CDR3 consists of 15 residues. In DNA, the CDR3 is TGTGCCAGCAGTTACGGCGGCAAACGGGGAGAGACCCAGTACTTC. Translated, it gives CASSYGGKRGETQYF.

This chain connects TRBV2 to TRBJ1-1; a weak D match, TRBD1 (6 bases). The V gene's germline CDR1 is SNHLY and CDR2 FYNNEI. CDR3 length equals 15 residues. V was shortened by 5 bases and J by 1 base, with 14 bases between the two germline ends. CDR3 protein: CASSLGRGRNTEAFF. In DNA form, the CDR3 reads TGTGCCAGCAGTTTGGGCAGGGGAAGGAACACTGAAGCTTTCTTT.

The rearrangement uses TRBV5-1 and TRBJ2-1; 10 bases line up with TRBD2. Germline trimming cut 2 bases from V and 7 bases from J; bases unmatched to any gene: 6. Germline CDR1 and CDR2: SGHRS and YFSETQ. The CDR3 loop spans 15 amino acids. CDR3 in DNA: TGCGCCAGCAGCTTAGCGGGAGGGTCTGTAAATGAGCAGTTCTTC. This codes for CASSLAGGSVNEQFF.